One sample yielded the 30 T cell receptor beta chains listed below, sequenced in a study of cytomegalovirus exposure and HLA in healthy donors. The PCR had 60 Vbeta and 13 Jbeta primers. Repertoires were generated with immunoSEQ multiplex PCR, while TCRdb's copy carries only in-frame clones and drops some. The table includes hundreds of thousands of clones, 75% to 90% detected once. Sequencing used PBMCs. These receptors all stem from a boy younger than 10 in good health and CMV-seronegative.

The chain carries TRBV13 and TRBJ2-5; the match to TRBD1 covers 7 bases. The CDR3 sequence is 15 residues long. CDR1 is PRHDT, CDR2 FYEKMQ, per germline (reference sequence). With 5 bases clipped from V and 2 bases from J, the junction kept 8 bases outside the gene matches. CDR3 DNA sequence: TGTGCCAGCAGCCGATACAAGGGGGCGCAAGAGACCCAGTACTTC. Encoded protein: CASSRYKGAQETQYF.

V and J are TRBV4-2 and TRBJ2-7; 11 bases are a match to TRBD2. Germline CDR1 LGHNA, CDR2 YNFKEQ. J was trimmed by 1 base and V by 1 base; bases with no gene match: 15. This CDR3 is 20 amino acids long. This CDR3 is CASSQVRLTGTSGISYEQYF. The CDR3 DNA is TGTGCCAGCAGCCAAGTTAGACTAACCGGGACTAGCGGAATTTCCTACGAGCAGTACTTC.

This clone appeared a few times. The chain carries TRBV30 and TRBJ1-1, with D possibly TRBD1 on 5 matching bases. The germline V gene encodes CDR1 GTSNPN and CDR2 SVGIG (reference sequence). This CDR3 region has 14 residues. Trimming shortened V by 2 bases and J by 2 bases, and 12 bases separated the two germline ends. The CDR3 sequence is CAWSPTVTNTEAFF. The CDR3 DNA reads as TGTGCCTGGAGTCCGACAGTAACAAACACTGAAGCTTTCTTT.

The chain couples TRBV7-3 to TRBJ1-6; 9 positions agree with TRBD1. J was trimmed by 8 bases and V by 5 bases; bases with no gene match: 7. The CDR3 totals 15 residues. Germline CDR1 is SGHTA and CDR2 is FQGTGA. The CDR3 here is CASSDGQGLDSPLHF. CDR3 sequence (DNA): TGTGCCAGCAGCGACGGACAGGGGTTAGATTCACCCCTCCACTTT.

V is TRBV7-2 and J is TRBJ2-1; the match to TRBD2 covers 13 bases. Germline V gene data show CDR1 as SGHTA and CDR2 as FQGNSA. V lost 5 bases to trimming and J lost 7 bases; unmatched junction nucleotides: 8. The CDR3 contains 16 residues. CDR3 residues: CASSLSGLAGVNEQFF. CDR3 bases: TGTGCCAGCAGCCTTAGCGGACTAGCGGGAGTTAATGAGCAGTTCTTC.

CDR3 DNA sequence: TGCGCCAGCAGCAACAGTATCGGGGAGCTGTTTTTT. The encoded protein is CASSNSIGELFF. The chain carries TRBV5-1 and TRBJ2-2; no definite D call. CDR1 is SGHRS and CDR2 is YFSETQ in the germline V gene. The CDR3 length is 12 residues. The V gene lost 4 bases and the J gene lost 7 bases, with 8 bases spanning the gap.

The table lists this clone with a few counts. The chain uses TRBV6-5 and TRBJ2-7; D uncertain. V was shortened by 2 bases and J by 4 bases, with 3 bases between the two germline ends. CDR3 length: 11 residues. Germline loops: CDR1 MNHEY, CDR2 SVGAGI. The CDR3 protein is CASSYLYEQYF. The DNA for the CDR3 is TGTGCCAGCAGTTACCTTTACGAGCAGTACTTC.

On this clone itself: This sequence may be a read error, since a much larger clone differs from it by one base. This sample also contains other DNA sequences that code for the same CDR3. The chain couples TRBV11-3 to TRBJ1-1; maybe TRBD1 (6 bases). CDR3 size: 13 residues. V lost 0 bases and J lost 4, with 6 bases in between. Per germline, CDR1 SGHNT and CDR2 YENEEA. The CDR3 sequence: CASSLDRGTEAFF. For the CDR3, the DNA is TGTGCCAGCAGCTTAGACAGGGGCACTGAAGCTTTCTTT. The full variable domain, rest sourced from reference TRBV11-3 and TRBJ1-1, is EAGVVQSPRYKIIEKKQPVAFWCNPISGHNTLYWYLQNLGQGPELLIRYENEEAVDDSQLPKDRFSAERLKGVDSTLKIQPAELGDSAVYLCASSLDRGTEAFFGQGTRLTVV.

This clone occurred once. J is TRBJ2-6 and V is TRBV7-9; a weak D match, TRBD2 (6 bases). CDR1 and CDR2 from the germline V gene are SEHNR and FQNEAQ (reference sequence). The CDR3 length is 17 residues. Trimming took 4 bases from V and 4 from J, leaving 17 bases between them. The CDR3 bases are TGTGCCAGCAGCTCCTCCCGCGGGGTTGCGGGGGCCAACGTCCTGACTTTC. Translated: CASSSSRGVAGANVLTF.

The rearrangement uses TRBV25-1 and TRBJ2-7; tentatively, D is TRBD1 (5 bases). Trimming stripped 8 bases from V and 5 bases from J, with 13 bases between. CDR3 length: 12 amino acids. CDR1 and CDR2 (germline): MGHDK, SYGVNS. DNA of the CDR3: TGTGCCAGCGGGGAAGGGGTGAACGAGCAGTACTTC. It codes for CASGEGVNEQYF.

This clone showed up just a few times. The genes are TRBV5-4 and TRBJ1-4, with a weak D call TRBD1 (5 bases). Trimming removed 2 bases at V and 4 bases at J, with 9 bases between. The CDR3 is 14 amino acids. Germline lookup yields CDR1 SGHNT and CDR2 YYREEE (reference sequence). The DNA of the CDR3 is TGTGCCAGCAGCTTTGACAGCCTTAATGAAAAACTGTTTTTT. This encodes CASSFDSLNEKLFF.

This clone was counted only a few times. The chain combines TRBV5-1 with TRBJ1-1, with TRBD1 matching over 8 bases. The V gene end was trimmed by 2 bases and the J gene end by 5 bases; junction bases not matched to a gene: 11. Germline V gene sequence: CDR1 SGHRS, CDR2 YFSETQ. The CDR3 length is 16 residues. The CDR3 bases are TGCGCCAGCAGCTTAGGCCGGGGACAGGTTGGAACTGAAGCTTTCTTT. This gives the protein CASSLGRGQVGTEAFF.

V is TRBV6-1 and J is TRBJ2-3; tentatively, D is TRBD2 (6 bases). V dropped 5 bases and J dropped 0 bases, with 9 bases sitting between them. The CDR3 sequence is 14 residues long. CDR1 is MNHNS and CDR2 is SASEGT in the germline V gene. The CDR3 DNA is TGTGCCAGCAGTAGTCGGGGGAGCACAGATACGCAGTATTTT. Its protein is CASSSRGSTDTQYF.

For the CDR3, the DNA is TGTGCCAGCAGCCAAAGGGTTCAGGGGGACCTGGCTGGCTACACCTTC. Its translation is CASSQRVQGDLAGYTF. The chain recombines TRBV7-9 with TRBJ1-2; 7 nucleotides agree with TRBD1. The junction had 16 bases not matched to a gene; V was cut back by 5 bases and J by 7 bases. Germline-derived CDR1 and CDR2 are SEHNR and FQNEAQ (reference sequence). CDR3 length: 16 amino acids.

The gene calls are TRBV5-1 and TRBJ2-7; 9 positions agree with TRBD1. This CDR3 comprises 13 residues. Germline loops: CDR1 SGHRS, CDR2 YFSETQ. V lost 4 bases and J lost 5; bases outside the gene matches: 4. CDR3 nucleotide sequence: TGCGCCAGCAGCGCGCGGACAGGGGACGAGCAGTACTTC. This translates into CASSARTGDEQYF.

Only a few counts were recorded for this clone. This chain connects TRBV4-2 to TRBJ1-1; 7 positions match TRBD1. V gave up 2 bases and J gave up 5 bases; unmatched junction bases: 8. Germline CDR1 is LGHNA and CDR2 is YNFKEQ. The CDR3 consists of 15 residues. CDR3 region: CASSQPGQVGTEAFF. Here the CDR3 DNA reads TGTGCCAGCAGCCAACCCGGACAGGTGGGAACTGAAGCTTTCTTT.

V gene TRBV27 combines with J gene TRBJ2-3; TRBD2 aligns across 11 bases. The V segment lost 6 bases and the J segment 1 base; nucleotides outside the gene matches: 12. The CDR3 runs to 18 residues. From germline, CDR1 is MNHEY and CDR2 SMNVEV (reference sequence). CDR3 nucleotide sequence: TGTGCCAGCAGCTACCTAGCGGGAGGCTTCTCTCGCACAGATACGCAGTATTTT. It codes for CASSYLAGGFSRTDTQYF.

The V and J genes are TRBV11-2 and TRBJ2-1, with 9 bases fitting TRBD1. Trimming took 6 bases from V and 3 from J; bases not matched to a gene: 9. The CDR3 is made up of 16 amino acids. CDR1 and CDR2 from the germline V gene are SGHAT and FQNNGV. This CDR3 is CASRDRDRVFYNEQFF. The CDR3, as DNA: TGTGCCAGCAGAGACCGGGACAGGGTCTTCTACAATGAGCAGTTCTTC.

J is TRBJ1-1 and V is TRBV27; 11 bases fit TRBD1. The CDR3 is made up of 16 amino acids. The germline CDR1 and CDR2 sequences are MNHEY and SMNVEV (reference sequence). The ends lost 5 bases at V and 1 base at J; junction bases unmatched: 6. The CDR3 nucleotides are TGTGCCAGCAGTCCGGGGACAGGGGGAGGGAACACTGAAGCTTTCTTT. Protein: CASSPGTGGGNTEAFF.

The V call is TRBV2, the J call TRBJ2-1; 11 nucleotides align to TRBD1. This CDR3 comprises 12 residues. Trimming took 9 bases from V and 8 from J; bases not matched to a gene: 3. In germline, CDR1 is SNHLY, CDR2 FYNNEI. CDR3 residues: CARRDRGDEQFF. CDR3 DNA sequence: TGTGCCAGAAGGGACAGGGGGGATGAGCAGTTCTTC.

V and J are TRBV7-9 and TRBJ1-2; 8 bases are shared with TRBD1. The germline CDR1 and CDR2 sequences are SEHNR and FQNEAQ (reference sequence). Losses at the gene ends were 8 bases for V and 0 bases for J; bases not matched to a gene: 8. This CDR3 comprises 15 residues. The CDR3 sequence is CASDVDRGPNYGYTF. The CDR3 DNA reads TGTGCCAGCGACGTAGACAGGGGCCCTAACTATGGCTACACCTTC.

This clone was observed a single time. The chain joins TRBV21-1 to TRBJ1-2; the table gives TRBD1 as D, unverified against the DNA. TRBV21-1 corresponds to a pseudogene. The CDR3 has 16 residues. In DNA, the CDR3 is TGTGCCAGCCGTACTAAACCGGGACAGGGAAGCTATGGCTACACCTTC. Protein: CASRTKPGQGSYGYTF.

The chain couples TRBV2 to TRBJ1-6; D remains ambiguous. V was clipped by 3 bases and J by 0 bases, with 6 bases between them. This CDR3 has 15 residues. Per the germline V gene, CDR1 is SNHLY and CDR2 is FYNNEI. CDR3 in DNA: TGTGCCAGCAGTGATTTTAACTCCTATAATTCACCCCTCCACTTT. It encodes CASSDFNSYNSPLHF.

This chain connects TRBV11-3 to TRBJ2-7; D perhaps matches TRBD1 (6 bases). Per germline, CDR1 SGHNT and CDR2 YENEEA. The length of the CDR3 is 13 residues. V was shortened by 10 bases and J by 4 bases, with 17 bases between the two germline ends. The CDR3, as DNA: TGTGCCATCAAGACCGGGACAAATTACGAGCAGTACTTC. It yields the protein CAIKTGTNYEQYF. Based on the CDR3 plus reference TRBV11-3 and TRBJ2-7, the full variable domain is EAGVVQSPRYKIIEKKQPVAFWCNPISGHNTLYWYLQNLGQGPELLIRYENEEAVDDSQLPKDRFSAERLKGVDSTLKIQPAELGDSAVYLCAIKTGTNYEQYFGPGTRLTVT.

The CDR3 is CASSLALGGSEQFF. The CDR3 coding sequence is TGTGCCAGCAGCTTAGCGCTAGGGGGCAGTGAGCAGTTCTTC. The chain carries TRBV7-9 and TRBJ2-1, with 7 bases identical to TRBD1. Germline V gene sequence: CDR1 SEHNR, CDR2 FQNEAQ (reference sequence). CDR3 length: 14 amino acids. Losses at the gene ends were 0 bases for V and 9 bases for J; bases not matched to a gene: 5.

The gene calls are TRBV4-1 and TRBJ1-6, with TRBD1 matching over 7 bases. V lost 0 bases and J lost 7; bases outside the gene matches: 6. This CDR3 is built from 16 residues. Germline V CDR1 and CDR2: MGHRA, YSYEKL. The CDR3 loop reads CASSQEGGQRNSPLHF. The CDR3, as DNA: TGCGCCAGCAGCCAAGAGGGGGGACAGAGAAATTCACCCCTCCACTTT.

This chain connects TRBV6-6 to TRBJ2-7; 12 bases are a match to TRBD2. The CDR3 length is 15 residues. Germline lookup yields CDR1 MNHNY and CDR2 SVGAGI (reference sequence). Germline trimming cut 4 bases from V and 3 bases from J; bases unmatched to any gene: 4. The CDR3 DNA follows: TGTGCCAGCAGTTCCTCGACTAGCGGGGGCTACGAGCAGTACTTC. Protein sequence: CASSSSTSGGYEQYF.

V and J are TRBV5-4 and TRBJ2-1, with 10 bases matching TRBD1. V gave up 3 bases and J gave up 7 bases; unmatched junction bases: 1. Looked up from germline, CDR1 is SGHNT and CDR2 is YYREEE (reference sequence). The CDR3 has 13 amino acids. CDR3 region: CASSWTGGNEQFF. DNA of the CDR3: TGTGCCAGCAGCTGGACAGGGGGAAATGAGCAGTTCTTC.

The chain employs TRBV19 and TRBJ1-5; 8 positions agree with TRBD1. The CDR3 length is 15 residues. CDR1 is LNHDA and CDR2 is SQIVND in the germline V gene (reference sequence). Trimming removed 5 bases from V and 1 base from J; junction bases left unmatched: 4. This CDR3 is CASSRQGTSNQPQHF. The DNA of the CDR3 is TGTGCCAGTAGTCGACAGGGGACCAGCAATCAGCCCCAGCATTTT.

The rearrangement uses TRBV9 and TRBJ2-5; 8 nucleotides line up with TRBD1. The J call is doubtful: the DNA matches TRBJ2-7 better. The CDR3 extends over 15 amino acids. Germline V gives CDR1 SGDLS, CDR2 YYNGEE. The DNA of the CDR3 is TGTGCCAGCAGCGTACGACAGGGGAGTCCCTACGAGCAGTACTTC. This gives the protein CASSVRQGSPYEQYF.